These T cell receptor beta chains were read from a single sample in a study of T cell repertoires in ileal Crohn's disease. Assay used: immunoSEQ multiplex PCR; TCRdb lists only in-frame clones, some missing. The sample shows about 4,500 clones, 74% of them seen only once. The sequencing sample was made of ileal tissue. Receptor source: an adult with Crohn's disease. CDR3s include the opening cysteine and the closing phenylalanine or tryptophan. D genes are given only for firm matches. Expanded clones are given a class, and other clones once, few, many or no size at all.

>TRBV9|few|TRBD2|TRBJ2-3
TGTGCCAGCAGCGTAGTAGCGGGGGGTAGCACAGATACGCAGTATTTT
CASSVVAGGSTDTQYF
>TRBV27|.|.|TRBJ1-4
TGTGCCAGCAGTTTAAGGCGGGGGGACGAAAAACTGTTTTTT
CASSLRRGDEKLFF
>TRBV5-1|.|TRBD1|TRBJ1-1
TGCGCCAGCAGCCCCAGGACAGGGATGAACACTGAAGCTTTCTTT
CASSPRTGMNTEAFF
>TRBV5-8|.|TRBD1|TRBJ2-6
TGTGCCAGCAGTATGACAGGGGTTATCGCCGGGGCCAACGTCCTGACTTTC
CASSMTGVIAGANVLTF
>TRBV19|.|.|TRBJ2-5
TGTGCCAGTAGTATTGGGGGGGCCCAAGAGACCCAGTACTTC
CASSIGGAQETQYF
>TRBV10-3|.|TRBD2|TRBJ2-1
TGTGCCACAGGACTAGCGGGAGCCAATGAGCAGTTCTTC
CATGLAGANEQFF
>TRBV9|.|TRBD1|TRBJ2-1
TGTGCCAGCAGTCGGACAGGGTTGGCTGACGATGAGCAGTTCTTC
CASSRTGLADDEQFF
>TRBV14|.|TRBD2|TRBJ2-7
TGTGCCAGCAGCCAGTTACTAGCGGGGGGGCAGGAGCAGTACTTC
CASSQLLAGGQEQYF
>TRBV29-1|.|TRBD2|TRBJ2-7
TGCAGCGTTGGGACTAGCGGGAGCCTTCAGTACTTC
CSVGTSGSLQYF
>TRBV14|.|.|TRBJ1-6
TGTGCCAGCACAGACAGGAACCAGCCCAATTCACCCCTCCACTTT
CASTDRNQPNSPLHF
>TRBV5-4|.|TRBD2|TRBJ2-1
TGTGCCAGCAGCTTTAGGCTAGCGGCTTACAATGAGCAGTTCTTC
CASSFRLAAYNEQFF
>TRBV10-3|few|.|TRBJ1-1
TGTGCCATCACCCCTGGCAGAAACACTGAAGCTTTCTTT
CAITPGRNTEAFF
>TRBV11-3|.|.|TRBJ2-7
TGTGCCAGCAGCTCGGGCGGGGCGAACTACGAGCAGTACTTC
CASSSGGANYEQYF
>TRBV7-9|.|TRBD1|TRBJ1-2
TGTGCCAGCAGCTCGACAGGGACTTATGGCTACACCTTC
CASSSTGTYGYTF
>TRBV4-1|.|.|TRBJ2-3
TGCGCCAGCAGCCAAGCTAAGGCCGAGGGTGGTACGCAGTATTTT
CASSQAKAEGGTQYF